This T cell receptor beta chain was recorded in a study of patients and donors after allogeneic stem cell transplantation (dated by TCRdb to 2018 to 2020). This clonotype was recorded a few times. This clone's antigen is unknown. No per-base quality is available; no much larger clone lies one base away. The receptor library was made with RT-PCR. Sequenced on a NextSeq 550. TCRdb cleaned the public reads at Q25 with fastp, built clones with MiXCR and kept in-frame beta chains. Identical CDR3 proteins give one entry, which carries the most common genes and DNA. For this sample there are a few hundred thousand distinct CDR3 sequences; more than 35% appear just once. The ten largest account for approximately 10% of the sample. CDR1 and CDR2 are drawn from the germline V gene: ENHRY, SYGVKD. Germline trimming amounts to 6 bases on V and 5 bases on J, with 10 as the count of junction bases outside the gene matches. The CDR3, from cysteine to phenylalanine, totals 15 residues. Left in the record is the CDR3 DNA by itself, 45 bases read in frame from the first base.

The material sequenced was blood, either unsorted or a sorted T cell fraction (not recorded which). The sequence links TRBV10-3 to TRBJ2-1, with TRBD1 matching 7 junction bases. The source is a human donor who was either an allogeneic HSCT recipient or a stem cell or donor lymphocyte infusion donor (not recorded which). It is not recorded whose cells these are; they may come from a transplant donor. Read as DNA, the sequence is TGTGCCATCAGCGCCCCCGGGACAGAGAACAATGAGCAGTTCTTC. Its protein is CAISAPGTENNEQFF.